The 5 T cell receptor beta chains given below trace back to one sample, sequenced in a study of regulatory and conventional T cells in RAG deficiency. Genomic DNA came from blood conventional CD4+ T cells gated CD25-low CD127-high. Some clones are missing from TCRdb's copy, which holds only in-frame ones; the method was immunoSEQ multiplex PCR. The repertoire has about 12,000 clones, 85% to 95% of them found once; the top ten carry around 0.96%. These data are also associated with another study on regulatory T cells. That study adds: The PCR used 52 TRBV and 13 TRBJ primers.

Source material: CD4+ effector T cells sorted from blood. These receptors all come from a human donor in good health.

CDR3 loop: CASSQEGSRGLGGYTF. The CDR3, as DNA: TGCGCCAGCAGCCAAGAGGGATCGAGGGGATTGGGTGGCTACACCTTC. The V call is TRBV4-1, the J call TRBJ1-2; D possibly corresponds to TRBD1 (5 bases). Trimming shortened V by 0 bases and J by 7 bases, and 18 bases separated the two germline ends. Germline lookup yields CDR1 MGHRA and CDR2 YSYEKL. The CDR3 is 16 residues long.

The chain is built from TRBV5-1 and TRBJ1-6; the match to TRBD1 covers 9 bases. V dropped 4 bases and J dropped 10; count of bases not matched to a gene: 6. This CDR3 contains 14 residues. Germline assignment: CDR1 SGHRS and CDR2 YFSETQ. The CDR3 nucleotides read TGCGCCAGCAGCCTTCGGGACAGGGACTCACCCCTCCACTTT. This encodes CASSLRDRDSPLHF.

The chain uses TRBV21-1 and TRBJ1-5; the table names TRBD1, a call not compared with the DNA. TRBV21-1 is tagged as a pseudogene. The CDR3 is made up of 14 amino acids. In nucleotides, the CDR3 is TGTGCCAGCAGCAGTCCAGGGGTTGGTCAGCCCCAGCATTTT. It codes for CASSSPGVGQPQHF.

The rearrangement joins TRBV6-1 to TRBJ1-2, with 10 bases lining up with TRBD1. This CDR3 region has 13 residues. Germline V lookup: CDR1 MNHNS, CDR2 SASEGT. V dropped 9 bases and J dropped 7; count of bases not matched to a gene: 8. CDR3 in amino acids: CARAGTGAGGYTF. DNA of the CDR3: TGTGCCAGGGCCGGGACAGGGGCTGGTGGCTACACCTTC.

J is TRBJ2-2 and V is TRBV7-9, with 10 bases that match TRBD1. CDR3 length equals 14 residues. Looked up from germline, CDR1 is SEHNR and CDR2 is FQNEAQ (reference sequence). Trimming cost V 10 bases and J 6 bases; bases outside gene matches: 8. CDR3 nucleotide sequence: TGTGCCACCCCCGCGGACAGGGGGTCCGGGGAGCTGTTTTTT. Translating gives CATPADRGSGELFF.